Below are 10 T cell receptor beta chains sequenced from a single sample in a study of blood T cells in healthy people across ages. It was with a sample-barcoded 5' primer and a J-beta primer mix that a second PCR of roughly 6 to 11 cycles was run. TCRdb processed the 5' RACE reads anew with MiXCR; each CDR3 protein has one entry. Of about 1.6 million distinct CDR3 sequences listed, roughly 32% were seen once; the top ten hold over 9%. Sequencing used blood. Source of these receptors: a woman younger than 45 in good health.

The table lists this clonotype with many counts. V is TRBV14 and J is TRBJ2-7; 7 nucleotides align to TRBD1. J was trimmed by 2 bases and V by 6 bases; bases with no gene match: 4. The CDR3 runs 13 residues. Germline-derived CDR1 and CDR2 are SGHDN and FVKESK. Here the CDR3 reads CASRRQGTYEQYF. The CDR3 DNA reads TGTGCCAGCAGACGACAGGGTACCTACGAGCAGTACTTC.

V gene TRBV3-1 combines with J gene TRBJ2-3; D gene unclear. The CDR3 loop spans 13 amino acids. Per the germline V gene, CDR1 is LGHDT and CDR2 is YNNKEL (reference sequence). V was shortened by 4 bases and J by 4 bases, with 9 bases between the two germline ends. CDR3 amino acids: CASSLSNADTQYF. Here the CDR3 DNA reads TGTGCCAGCAGCCTATCGAACGCAGATACGCAGTATTTT.

DNA for the CDR3: TGTGCCAGCCGCGAGAAAAGCAGGGAATATAATTCACCCCTCCACTTT. It is translated as CASREKSREYNSPLHF. The chain has TRBV6-5 and TRBJ1-6, with D possibly matching TRBD1 (5 bases). This CDR3 is built from 16 residues. Trimming shortened V by 8 bases and J by 4 bases, and 18 bases separated the two germline ends. Germline lookup yields CDR1 MNHEY and CDR2 SVGAGI.

The rearrangement links TRBV7-9 to TRBJ1-6, with 10 nucleotides matching TRBD1. CDR1 is SEHNR and CDR2 is FQNEAQ in the germline V gene (reference sequence). The ends lost 1 base at V and 9 bases at J; junction bases unmatched: 3. The CDR3 extends over 15 amino acids. The CDR3 is CASSLGGTGASPLHF. The CDR3 bases are TGTGCCAGCAGCTTAGGGGGGACAGGGGCTTCACCCCTCCACTTT.

This chain connects TRBV20-1 to TRBJ2-2, with D hard to call. This CDR3 is 13 amino acids long. From germline, CDR1 is DFQATT and CDR2 SNEGSKA (reference sequence). V was cut by 5 bases and J by 1 base, with 8 bases left in between. The CDR3 DNA follows: TGCAGTGCTGTAGTGGGGAACACCGGGGAGCTGTTTTTT. The encoded protein is CSAVVGNTGELFF.

This clonotype has at least ten counts. The genes are TRBV7-8 and TRBJ2-7, with 7 bases aligning to TRBD2. V was pared by 4 bases and J by 3 bases, with 6 bases of the junction left unmatched. The CDR3 is 14 amino acids. Germline V lookup: CDR1 SGHVS, CDR2 FQNEAQ. CDR3 DNA sequence: TGTGCCAGCAGCTGGGGGGGGTATATCTACGAGCAGTACTTC. Amino acid sequence: CASSWGGYIYEQYF.

This chain connects TRBV6-1 to TRBJ2-1; D is undetermined. The V end lost 4 bases, the J end lost 2 bases, and 15 bases lay between the germline ends. CDR1 and CDR2 from the germline V gene are MNHNS and SASEGT. The CDR3 loop spans 16 amino acids. This chain's CDR3 is CASSGDQAFPYNEQFF. Written as DNA, the CDR3 is TGTGCCAGCAGTGGTGATCAGGCGTTTCCCTACAATGAGCAGTTCTTC.

The chain recombines TRBV12-3 or TRBV12-4 with TRBJ1-1; D is unresolved. Deletions cut 3 bases from V and 1 base from J, with 15 bases between. There are 16 residues in the CDR3. The DNA for the CDR3 is TGTGCCAGCAGTTTCGGTCACCTCCCCACGAACACTGAAGCTTTCTTT. Its translation: CASSFGHLPTNTEAFF.

At least ten counts were recorded for this clonotype. The CDR3, as DNA: TGCAGTGTCCCGAGGGGAACAGGGGGCGGGAATCAGCCCCAGCATTTT. Translated: CSVPRGTGGGNQPQHF. The V and J genes are TRBV20-1 and TRBJ1-5, with 9 bases identical to TRBD1. CDR1 and CDR2 (germline): DFQATT, SNEGSKA (reference sequence). This CDR3 contains 16 residues. V lost 7 bases to trimming and J lost 4 bases; unmatched junction nucleotides: 14.

This clonotype was observed a few times. This chain uses TRBV3-1 with TRBJ2-5; D unresolved. Germline lookup yields CDR1 LGHDT and CDR2 YNNKEL (reference sequence). This CDR3 contains 15 residues. The V end was cut by 1 base, the J end by 2 bases, with 11 bases between. In DNA, the CDR3 is TGTGCCAGCAGCCAAGCGTTTCGCTTACAAGAGACCCAGTACTTC. This translates into CASSQAFRLQETQYF.